The 18 T cell receptor beta chains in this list originate from one sample, sequenced in a study of blood T cell repertoires in COVID-19 (dated by TCRdb to 2020 to 2022). Receptor libraries were prepared by the immunoSEQ multiplex PCR assay. As stored in TCRdb, this immuneACCESS dataset retains in-frame rearrangements with V and J assigned. A fraction of the clones does not appear; measured against another copy, unresolved V genes explain less than half of the discrepancy, and the remainder lacks a known reason. The sample table lists about 88,000 clones, about 84% of them with a count of one. 25% of the sample is in the top ten clones. Sequencing was done on a sample of peripheral blood. Receptor source: a human donor in a cohort sampled during active COVID-19.

This clone has a handful of counts. The chain combines TRBV2 with TRBJ2-7; 7 nucleotides line up with TRBD1. V was clipped by 11 bases and J by 4 bases; unmatched bases: 8. In germline, CDR1 is SNHLY, CDR2 FYNNEI. The CDR3 is 12 residues long. CDR3 sequence: CAGRRGLYEQYF. As DNA, the CDR3 is TGTGCCGGGCGAAGGGGGCTTTACGAGCAGTACTTC.

The rearrangement links TRBV7-2 to TRBJ1-2, with TRBD1 as a possible D gene (5 bases). The CDR3 covers 13 residues. Looked up from germline, CDR1 is SGHTA and CDR2 is FQGNSA. V was trimmed by 4 bases and J by 6 bases, leaving 12 bases between them. The CDR3 here is CASSSGPGDGYTF. The CDR3 region has the DNA TGTGCCAGCAGCTCCGGGCCGGGGGATGGCTACACCTTC.

The rearrangement uses TRBV9 and TRBJ2-5; 10 bases line up with TRBD1. Trimming cost V 3 bases and J 9 bases; bases outside gene matches: 14. This CDR3 is built from 16 residues. The germline V gene has CDR1 SGDLS and CDR2 YYNGEE. The CDR3 reads CASSARGTGEIGPQYF. The CDR3 DNA is TGTGCCAGCAGCGCCCGAGGGACAGGGGAAATAGGGCCCCAGTACTTC.

This chain joins TRBV28 and TRBJ2-1; D remains unclear. The germline V and J ends were trimmed by 5 bases and 4 bases, with 3 bases remaining between them. Germline V CDR1 and CDR2: MDHEN, SYDVKM. The CDR3 contains 11 residues. Here the CDR3 DNA reads TGTGCCAGCAGTGCGTACAATGAGCAGTTCTTC. Its protein is CASSAYNEQFF. The variable domain in full, completed from reference TRBV28 and TRBJ2-1, reads DVKVTQSSRYLVKRTGEKVFLECVQDMDHENMFWYRQDPGLGLRLIYFSYDVKMKEKGDIPEGYSVSREKKERFSLILESASTNQTSMYLCASSAYNEQFFGPGTRLTVL.

The V call is TRBV7-2, the J call TRBJ2-1; perhaps TRBD2 as D (6 bases). CDR1 SGHTA and CDR2 FQGNSA come from the germline V gene. V lost 3 bases and J 0 bases, leaving 6 bases between the germline ends. CDR3 length: 14 residues. CDR3 protein: CASSLGGSYNEQFF. For the CDR3, the DNA is TGTGCCAGCAGCTTGGGGGGCTCCTACAATGAGCAGTTCTTC. Combining the CDR3 with reference TRBV7-2 and TRBJ2-1 gives the whole variable domain GAGVSQSPSNKVTEKGKDVELRCDPISGHTALYWYRQSLGQGLEFLIYFQGNSAPDKSGLPSDRFSAERTGGSVSTLTIQRTQQEDSAVYLCASSLGGSYNEQFFGPGTRLTVL.

This chain joins TRBV6-6 and TRBJ2-3, with 7 bases lining up with TRBD1. Germline V CDR1 and CDR2: MNHNY, SVGAGI (reference sequence). Trimming took 8 bases from V and 0 from J; bases not matched to a gene: 8. The CDR3 is 15 residues long. The CDR3 nucleotides read TGTGCCAGCCACCCACCGGGACAGAGCACAGATACGCAGTATTTT. It codes for CASHPPGQSTDTQYF.

V usage is TRBV5-1 and J usage is TRBJ2-3, with 10 bases fitting TRBD2. V was pared by 3 bases and J by 1 base, with 2 bases of the junction left unmatched. Germline-derived CDR1 and CDR2 are SGHRS and YFSETQ. The CDR3 runs 15 residues. The CDR3 loop is CASSSSGGGTDTQYF. CDR3 DNA sequence: TGCGCCAGCAGCTCGAGCGGGGGGGGCACAGATACGCAGTATTTT.

To note about this clone: A junction end diverges from the germline sequence, so it may reflect a read error. This chain links TRBV4-3 with TRBJ2-5; D perhaps matches TRBD2 (5 bases). The CDR3 covers 15 residues. Germline V gene lookup returns CDR1 LGHNA and CDR2 YSLEER. The CDR3 DNA follows: TGCGCCAGCAGCCAAGGAGGCCGGGTCGGGGAGACCCGGTACTTC. Translation: CASSQGGRVGETRYF.

This chain joins TRBV18 and TRBJ2-2; TRBD1 matches 9 bases. J was trimmed by 6 bases and V by 3 bases; bases with no gene match: 8. CDR1 KGHSH and CDR2 LQKENI come from the germline V gene. The length of the CDR3 is 16 residues. DNA of the CDR3: TGTGCCAGCTCACCCACCGAACAGGGGGCATCCGGGGAGCTGTTTTTT. Its protein product is CASSPTEQGASGELFF.

Note on this clone: The identical CDR3 is also encoded by other nucleotide sequences in the sample. The chain couples TRBV7-6 to TRBJ2-6; perhaps TRBD2 as D (7 bases). This CDR3 has 16 amino acids. From germline, CDR1 is SGHVS and CDR2 FNYEAQ. Trimming took off 5 bases at V and 2 bases at J, with 13 bases between the two ends. The CDR3: CASSPRGGAGANVLTF. CDR3 sequence (DNA): TGTGCCAGCAGCCCTCGAGGGGGGGCTGGGGCCAACGTCCTGACTTTC. Based on the CDR3 plus reference TRBV7-6 and TRBJ2-6, the full variable domain is GAGVSQSPRYKVTKRGQDVALRCDPISGHVSLYWYRQALGQGPEFLTYFNYEAQQDKSGLPNDRFSAERPEGSISTLTIQRTEQRDSAMYRCASSPRGGAGANVLTFGAGSRLTVL.

The chain joins TRBV28 to TRBJ2-1, with D perhaps TRBD2 (5 bases). This CDR3 comprises 12 residues. The V end was cut by 10 bases, the J end by 8 bases, with 15 bases between. Germline CDR1 reads MDHEN; CDR2 reads SYDVKM. CDR3 region: CAIKREPHEQFF. The CDR3 DNA follows: TGTGCCATTAAAAGGGAGCCCCATGAGCAGTTCTTC.

A few counts support this clone. This specimen includes other DNA sequences encoding the same CDR3. V is TRBV6-1 and J is TRBJ1-3; D is ambiguous. Trimming pared 2 bases from V and 0 bases from J, leaving 8 bases between. This CDR3 has 15 residues. Germline CDR1 reads MNHNS; CDR2 reads SASEGT. The chain's CDR3 is CASSESPSSGNTIYF. The CDR3 DNA reads TGTGCCAGCAGTGAAAGTCCCAGCTCTGGAAACACCATATATTTT.

The chain's CDR3 is CATSRVGGPADTQYF. The CDR3, as DNA: TGTGCCACCAGCAGAGTCGGGGGGCCCGCAGATACGCAGTATTTT. V and J are TRBV15 and TRBJ2-3; tentative D call: TRBD2 (7 bases). The CDR3 covers 15 residues. The V and J ends lost 1 base and 4 bases respectively, with 12 bases between them. Germline V CDR1 and CDR2: LNHNV, YYDKDF (reference sequence). The full variable domain, rest sourced from reference TRBV15 and TRBJ2-3, is DAMVIQNPRYQVTQFGKPVTLSCSQTLNHNVMYWYQQKSSQAPKLLFHYYDKDFNNEADTPDNFQSRRPNTSFCFLDIRSPGLGDTAMYLCATSRVGGPADTQYFGPGTRLTVL.

V is TRBV6-5 and J is TRBJ2-7; the D is unclear. The V gene's germline CDR1 is MNHEY and CDR2 SVGAGI. CDR3 length: 13 amino acids. Trimming pared 0 bases from V and 12 bases from J, leaving 15 bases between. In DNA form, the CDR3 reads TGTGCCAGCAGTTACTCGAGATTTGCTAGTTTGTACTTC. This translates into CASSYSRFASLYF.

The chain employs TRBV14 and TRBJ2-5; the match to TRBD2 covers 8 bases. Germline lookup yields CDR1 SGHDN and CDR2 FVKESK. V shed 2 bases, J shed 2 bases, and the junction held 7 bases outside the gene matches. The CDR3 is 16 residues long. The CDR3 loop reads CASSQWLAGYQETQYF. The CDR3 bases are TGTGCCAGCAGCCAATGGTTAGCGGGGTATCAAGAGACCCAGTACTTC.

This chain joins TRBV29-1 and TRBJ1-3, with 7 bases that match TRBD1. J lost 3 bases, V lost 4 bases, and 6 bases had no gene match. In germline, CDR1 is SQVTM, CDR2 ANQGSEA. CDR3 length equals 14 residues. CDR3 residues: CSVVWQGDGNTIYF. CDR3 nucleotides: TGCAGCGTTGTGTGGCAGGGGGATGGAAACACCATATATTTT.

V gene TRBV4-3 combines with J gene TRBJ2-6, with TRBD1 as a possible D gene (5 bases). The germline gives CDR1 LGHNA, CDR2 YSLEER. This CDR3 is built from 17 residues. The V end lost 0 bases, the J end lost 3 bases, and 12 bases lay between the germline ends. For the CDR3, the DNA is TGCGCCAGCAGCCAAGATTGGCAGGGAAGTGGGGCCAACGTCCTGACTTTC. Amino acid sequence: CASSQDWQGSGANVLTF.

The V gene is TRBV3-1 (or the pseudogene TRBV3-2), the J gene TRBJ2-7, with 7 bases fitting TRBD2. Trimming removed 0 bases from V and 7 bases from J; junction bases left unmatched: 15. This CDR3 spans 17 amino acids. CDR1 LGHDT and CDR2 YNNKEL come from the germline V gene (reference sequence). CDR3 sequence (DNA): TGTGCCAGCAGCCAAGAGGCATCTAGCGGTCCTCTTGAAGAGCAGTACTTC. As protein: CASSQEASSGPLEEQYF.